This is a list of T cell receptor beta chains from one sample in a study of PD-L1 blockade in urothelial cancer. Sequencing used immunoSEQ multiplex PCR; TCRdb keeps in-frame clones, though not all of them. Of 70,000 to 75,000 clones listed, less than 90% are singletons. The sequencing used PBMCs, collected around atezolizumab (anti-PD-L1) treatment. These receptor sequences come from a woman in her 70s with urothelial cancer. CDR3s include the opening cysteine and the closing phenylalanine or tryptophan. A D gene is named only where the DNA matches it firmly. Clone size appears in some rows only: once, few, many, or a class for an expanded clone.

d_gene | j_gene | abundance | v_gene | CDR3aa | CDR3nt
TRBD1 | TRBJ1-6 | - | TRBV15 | CATSRDRTGEGSYNSPLHF | TGTGCCACCAGCAGAGACAGGACAGGGGAAGGGTCCTATAATTCACCCCTCCACTTT
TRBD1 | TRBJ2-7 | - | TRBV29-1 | CSVGWAGGYEQYF | TGCAGCGTTGGGTGGGCAGGGGGCTACGAGCAGTACTTC
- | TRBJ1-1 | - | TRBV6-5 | CASSSTENTEAFF | TGTGCCAGCAGCTCGACAGAGAACACTGAAGCTTTCTTT
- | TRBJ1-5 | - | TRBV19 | CASSIVGQDTLLEPQHF | TGTGCCAGTAGTATAGTCGGGCAGGACACGCTGCTAGAGCCCCAGCATTTT
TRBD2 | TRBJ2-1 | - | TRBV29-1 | CSVWIRGGGGYNEQFF | TGCAGCGTTTGGATACGTGGCGGGGGAGGGTACAATGAGCAGTTCTTC
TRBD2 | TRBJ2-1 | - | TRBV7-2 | CASSLTSGSAGEQFF | TGTGCCAGCAGCTTAACTAGCGGGAGCGCAGGGGAGCAGTTCTTC
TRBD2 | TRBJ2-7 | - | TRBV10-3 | CAISESETSGTFRDEQYF | TGTGCCATCAGTGAGTCCGAGACTAGCGGGACCTTCCGGGACGAGCAGTACTTC
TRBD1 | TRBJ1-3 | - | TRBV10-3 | CAISPGQGLRNTIYF | TGTGCCATCAGCCCGGGACAGGGTTTGAGAAACACCATATATTTT
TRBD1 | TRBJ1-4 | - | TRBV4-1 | CASSQGGQANEKLFF | TGCGCCAGCAGCCAAGGGGGACAGGCGAATGAAAAACTGTTTTTT
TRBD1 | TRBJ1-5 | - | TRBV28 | CASSETGGSLSNQPQHF | TGTGCCAGCAGTGAAACAGGGGGCTCCCTTAGCAATCAGCCCCAGCATTTT
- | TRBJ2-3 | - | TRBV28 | CASSLLDSSRDTQYF | TGTGCCAGCAGTTTATTAGACAGCAGCAGGGATACGCAGTATTTT
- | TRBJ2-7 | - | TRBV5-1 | CASSPRQGGPTMVNEQYF | TGCGCCAGCAGTCCGAGACAGGGAGGACCAACTATGGTGAACGAGCAGTACTTC
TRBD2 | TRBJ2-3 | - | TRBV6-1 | CASSERASGVLDTQYF | TGTGCCAGCAGTGAAAGGGCTAGCGGGGTCCTGGATACGCAGTATTTT
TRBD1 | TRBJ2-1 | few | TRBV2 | CASSKRQGAEQFF | TGTGCCAGCAGTAAAAGACAGGGGGCTGAGCAGTTCTTC
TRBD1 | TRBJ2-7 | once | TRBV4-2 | CASSQKTGATYEQYF | TGTGCCAGCAGCCAAAAGACAGGGGCAACCTACGAGCAGTACTTC
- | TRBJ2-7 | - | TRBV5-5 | CASSLGEALEQYF | TGTGCCAGCAGCTTGGGGGAGGCACTCGAGCAGTACTTC
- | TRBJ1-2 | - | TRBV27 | CASFSQGYGYTF | TGTGCCAGCTTCTCACAGGGATATGGCTACACCTTC
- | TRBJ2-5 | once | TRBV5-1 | CASSSIPFHTQYF | TGCGCCAGCAGCTCTATACCCTTCCACACCCAGTACTTC
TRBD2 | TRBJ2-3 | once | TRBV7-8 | CASSLSTSGATDTQYF | TGTGCCAGCAGCTTAAGTACTAGCGGGGCTACAGATACGCAGTATTTT
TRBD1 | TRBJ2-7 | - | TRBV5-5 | CASNPSGTVSYEQYF | TGTGCCAGCAACCCCTCCGGGACAGTTTCCTACGAGCAGTACTTC
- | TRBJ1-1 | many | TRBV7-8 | CASSVERGNTEAFF | TGTGCCAGCAGCGTTGAAAGGGGTAACACTGAAGCTTTCTTT
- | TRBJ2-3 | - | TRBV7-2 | CASSLDQGRTDTQYF | TGTGCCAGCAGCTTAGATCAGGGGCGCACAGATACGCAGTATTTT
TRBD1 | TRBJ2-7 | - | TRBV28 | CASRLRTGNTYEQYF | TGTGCCAGCAGGTTGCGGACAGGAAATACCTACGAGCAGTACTTC
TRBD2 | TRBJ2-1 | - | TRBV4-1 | CASSQETSASGSRSYNEQFF | TGCGCCAGCAGCCAAGAGACGTCAGCTAGCGGGAGTCGCTCCTACAATGAGCAGTTCTTC
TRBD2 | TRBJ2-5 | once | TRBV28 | CASSLYSGRETQYF | TGTGCCAGCAGTTTATATAGCGGGAGGGAGACCCAGTACTTC
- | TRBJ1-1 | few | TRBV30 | CAWRAGYITEAFF | TGTGCCTGGAGGGCAGGGTACATCACTGAAGCTTTCTTT
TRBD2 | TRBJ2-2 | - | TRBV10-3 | CAISERSGRDTGELFF | TGTGCCATCAGTGAGCGAAGCGGGAGGGACACCGGGGAGCTGTTTTTT
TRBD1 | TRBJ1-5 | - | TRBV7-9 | CASSSRQGANQPQHF | TGTGCCAGCAGCTCAAGACAGGGGGCTAATCAGCCCCAGCATTTT
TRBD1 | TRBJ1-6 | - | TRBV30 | CAGGQGVNSPLHF | TGTGCCGGGGGACAGGGGGTGAATTCACCCCTCCACTTT
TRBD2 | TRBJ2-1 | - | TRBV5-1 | CASSSVAGYNEQFF | TGCGCCAGCAGCTCCGTAGCGGGCTACAATGAGCAGTTCTTC
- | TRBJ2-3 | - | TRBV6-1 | CASSDPNTDTQYF | TGTGCCAGCAGTGACCCCAATACAGATACGCAGTATTTT
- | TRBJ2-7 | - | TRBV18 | CASSPIVGRAATNEQYF | TGTGCCAGCTCACCAATCGTTGGCCGAGCGGCCACTAACGAGCAGTACTTC
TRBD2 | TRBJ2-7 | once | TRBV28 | CASSLMVSGSAQYF | TGTGCCAGCAGTTTAATGGTTAGCGGGTCCGCGCAGTACTTC
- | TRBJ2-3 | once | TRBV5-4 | CASRPTETSTDTQYF | TGTGCCAGCAGGCCGACAGAGACTAGCACAGATACGCAGTATTTT
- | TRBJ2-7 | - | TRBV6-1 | CASIFTAAGEQYF | TGTGCCAGCATATTCACAGCGGCGGGGGAGCAGTACTTC